Listed below are T cell receptor beta chains from one sample, sequenced in a study of shared clonotypes between healthy human individuals. Profiling relied on immunoSEQ multiplex PCR, and the TCRdb table lists in-frame clones only, not all of them. Among roughly 2.5 million clones, 85% to 95% were seen once, and the ten largest hold about 0.13%. The sequencing sample was made of naive CD4+ T cells sorted from blood. These receptors all come from a man aged 18 to 30 in good health. Both conserved end residues are part of each CDR3. Fields, in order: V gene, D gene, J gene, clone size, CDR3 DNA, CDR3 protein. The D gene is left open where the match is weak. Expanded clones get a size class; other rows say once, few or many, or leave the size out.

TRBV2	NA	TRBJ2-7	NA	TGTGCCAGCAGCGGGAATATAGGTTACGAGCAGTACTTC	CASSGNIGYEQYF
TRBV10-2	TRBD1	TRBJ1-2	once	TGCGCCAGCAGTCGCGGGACAGGGGGCCAAAATACCTATGGCTACACCTTC	CASSRGTGGQNTYGYTF
TRBV5-1	NA	TRBJ1-6	once	TGCGCCAGCAGCTTGAACGGGGGCGCTTATAATTCACCCCTCCACTTT	CASSLNGGAYNSPLHF
TRBV19	NA	TRBJ2-1	NA	TGTGCCAGTAGTTTAGCTCGTAATGAGCAGTTCTTC	CASSLARNEQFF
TRBV6-5	TRBD1	TRBJ2-7	NA	TGTGCCAGCAGTCGGACAGGGAACGAGCAGTACTTC	CASSRTGNEQYF
TRBV5-1	NA	TRBJ1-4	NA	TGCGCCAGCAGCTTGGGGGCAGGGGAAAAACTGTTTTTT	CASSLGAGEKLFF
TRBV28	TRBD1	TRBJ2-5	NA	TGTGCCAGCAGTTTATCGACAGGGTATGGGGAGACCCAGTACTTC	CASSLSTGYGETQYF
TRBV5-1	TRBD1	TRBJ2-5	NA	TGCGCCAGCAGCTTCACAGGGGGGGAGACCCAGTACTTC	CASSFTGGETQYF
TRBV6-5	TRBD2	TRBJ2-3	NA	TGTGCCAGCAGAGGGAGCGGGGCGAGCACAGATACGCAGTATTTT	CASRGSGASTDTQYF
TRBV28	NA	TRBJ1-2	NA	TGTGCCAGCAGTTTAGCGACGGTTGGCTACACCTTC	CASSLATVGYTF
TRBV6-5	NA	TRBJ1-1	NA	TGTGCCAGCAGTTACTCGATTCCAGGGTGGGGCACTGAAGCTTTCTTT	CASSYSIPGWGTEAFF
TRBV29-1	TRBD1	TRBJ2-1	NA	TGCAGCGTAGACCGACCGGGACAGGGTATCTACAATGAGCAGTTCTTC	CSVDRPGQGIYNEQFF
TRBV6-1	NA	TRBJ1-2	NA	TGTGCCAGCAGTGACGAGGGGTTTGGCTACACCTTC	CASSDEGFGYTF
TRBV30	NA	TRBJ2-2	NA	TGTGCCTGGAGTGTACAATTCGGTATGGCCGGGGAGCTGTTTTTT	CAWSVQFGMAGELFF
TRBV10-3	NA	TRBJ1-4	few	TGTGCCATCAGTGCGAGACAGGCAACTAATGAAAAACTGTTTTTT	CAISARQATNEKLFF
TRBV14	NA	TRBJ2-5	NA	TGTGCCAGCAGCAAAGAGGGGACCCAGTACTTC	CASSKEGTQYF
TRBV6-5	NA	TRBJ2-7	NA	TGTGCCAGCAGTGGGCTACCCAGCTACGAGCAGTACTTC	CASSGLPSYEQYF
TRBV7-9	NA	TRBJ2-1	NA	TGTGCCAGCAGCTTTTCTACCCGTTTCGCGGCCTACAATGAGCAGTTCTTC	CASSFSTRFAAYNEQFF
TRBV7-9	NA	TRBJ2-7	NA	TGTGCCAGCAGTCCTTGGGGCGGGTCCTTCTACGAGCAGTACTTC	CASSPWGGSFYEQYF
TRBV5-1	NA	TRBJ1-4	NA	TGCGCCAGCAGCCCCTCCGATCGGACTCAACTGTTTTTT	CASSPSDRTQLFF
TRBV7-2	NA	TRBJ1-5	NA	TGTGCCAGCAGCTTAGCGGTTAGGGGCCAGCCCCAGCATTTT	CASSLAVRGQPQHF
TRBV19	NA	TRBJ2-1	NA	TGTGCCAGTAGTATAGATTCTAGGTTAAATGAGCAGTTCTTC	CASSIDSRLNEQFF
TRBV30	NA	TRBJ1-1	NA	TGTGCCTCGACCGTTATTGACACTGAAGCTTTCTTT	CASTVIDTEAFF
TRBV18	TRBD2	TRBJ2-1	NA	TGTGCCAGCTCACCTCCGGGACTAGCGGGCAATGAGCAGTTCTTC	CASSPPGLAGNEQFF
TRBV9	TRBD1	TRBJ1-3	NA	TGTGCCAGCAGCGCGGGACAGGGCTCTGGAAACACCATATATTTT	CASSAGQGSGNTIYF
TRBV6-1	NA	TRBJ2-1	NA	TGTGCCAGCAGTGAGGACACAGGGAGGGGGCAGTTCTTC	CASSEDTGRGQFF
TRBV30	TRBD1	TRBJ1-6	NA	TGTGCCTGGGCAGGGGGGGGGTATAATTCACCCCTCCACTTT	CAWAGGGYNSPLHF
TRBV7-8	NA	TRBJ2-4	NA	TGTGCCAGCAGCGCCTCCAGGGGCCCTCTTTTTCTAGCCAAAAACATTCAGTACTTC	CASSASRGPLFLAKNIQYF
TRBV5-1	NA	TRBJ1-4	NA	TGCGCCAGCAGCGAGGGGAATAGTGAAAAACTGTTTTTT	CASSEGNSEKLFF
TRBV19	NA	TRBJ2-1	NA	TGTGCCAGTAGTGAGTACCCGGGGCGGATTGAGCAGTTCTTC	CASSEYPGRIEQFF
TRBV5-1	NA	TRBJ2-5	NA	TGCGCCAGCAGCTCGTCCGGGGCCCAAGAGACCCAGTACTTC	CASSSSGAQETQYF
TRBV10-3	TRBD2	TRBJ2-3	once	TGTGCCATCAGTCGCGGGACTAGCGTATCAGATACGCAGTATTTT	CAISRGTSVSDTQYF
TRBV28	TRBD1	TRBJ1-2	NA	TGTGCCAGCACTAACGAGGGGGCGATCTATGGCTACACCTTC	CASTNEGAIYGYTF
TRBV2	NA	TRBJ2-2	NA	TGTGCCAGCAGTCGACAGAGGACCGGGGAGCTGTTTTTT	CASSRQRTGELFF
TRBV27	TRBD2	TRBJ2-7	NA	TGTGCCAGCAGTTTTTTAACGGGAGGAACCTACGAGCAGTACTTC	CASSFLTGGTYEQYF
TRBV15	TRBD1	TRBJ1-1	NA	TGTGCCACCAGCGGACAGGGGGGCCTGAACACTGAAGCTTTCTTT	CATSGQGGLNTEAFF
TRBV18	NA	TRBJ1-2	NA	TGTGCCAGCTCACCACGTCAGGGGAGCTATGGCTACACCTTC	CASSPRQGSYGYTF
TRBV12-1	NA	TRBJ2-2	NA	TGTGCCAGCAGCTGGAAAACACCGGACAGGTGGAACACCGGGGAGCTGTTTTTT	CASSWKTPDRWNTGELFF
TRBV27	NA	TRBJ1-4	NA	TGTGCCAGCAGCTTTACAGGGAATAATGAAAAACTGTTTTTT	CASSFTGNNEKLFF
TRBV2	TRBD2	TRBJ2-7	NA	TGTGCCAGCACCCGGGGGACTAGCGGAGTCTACGAGCAGTACTTC	CASTRGTSGVYEQYF
TRBV4-1	NA	TRBJ2-7	once	TGCGCCAGCAGCCAAACCGGAACGGCTTACGAGCAGTACTTC	CASSQTGTAYEQYF
TRBV15	TRBD2	TRBJ2-1	NA	TGTGCCACCAGCATAGCGGGAACATTTCGGCAGTTCTTC	CATSIAGTFRQFF
TRBV5-4	NA	TRBJ2-2	once	TGTGCCAGCAGCGGGCCAAACACCGGGGAGCTGTTTTTT	CASSGPNTGELFF
TRBV7-9	NA	TRBJ2-1	NA	TGTGCCAGCAGCTTTAGCGGAAGCTCCTACAATGAGCAGTTCTTC	CASSFSGSSYNEQFF
TRBV5-5	TRBD1	TRBJ1-1	NA	TGTGCCAGCAGCTTGAGTACCGGGACAGGGCTATCTGAAGCTTTCTTT	CASSLSTGTGLSEAFF
TRBV18	NA	TRBJ1-1	NA	TGTGCCAGCTCACTGGAGGTGAACACTGAAGCTTTCTTT	CASSLEVNTEAFF
TRBV11-2	TRBD1	TRBJ1-1	once	TGTGCCAGCAGCCAATTGACAGGGGGTGTAGCTTTCTTT	CASSQLTGGVAFF
TRBV5-1	NA	TRBJ2-1	NA	TGCGCCAGCAGCTTGGCCGGGGAGGCCTACAATGAGCAGTTCTTC	CASSLAGEAYNEQFF
TRBV6-1	TRBD2	TRBJ2-3	NA	TGTGCCTCCGCTAGCGGAGATACGCAGTATTTT	CASASGDTQYF
TRBV9	TRBD1	TRBJ1-4	NA	TGTGCCAGCAGCGTGTCACAGGGGGCGGGTGAAAAACTGTTTTTT	CASSVSQGAGEKLFF
TRBV4-1	NA	TRBJ2-7	NA	TGCGCCAGCAGCCAAGGGGGGGTTTACGGAGCCTACGAGCAGTACTTC	CASSQGGVYGAYEQYF
TRBV16	NA	TRBJ1-5	NA	TGTGCCAGCAGCCAATCGCTCACGAAACGGCATTTT	CASSQSLTKRHF
TRBV6-5	NA	TRBJ2-7	NA	TGTGCCAGCAGCCTCAATGCGGAAATCTACGAGCAGTACTTC	CASSLNAEIYEQYF
TRBV7-2	TRBD1	TRBJ1-2	NA	TGTGCCAGCAGCTTAGCCGACAGGGTGAACTATGGCTACACCTTC	CASSLADRVNYGYTF
TRBV10-3	TRBD2	TRBJ2-5	NA	TGTGCCATCAGTGGGTGGACTAGCGGGACCCAAGAGACCCAGTACTTC	CAISGWTSGTQETQYF
TRBV7-8	NA	TRBJ1-4	NA	TGTGCCAGCAGCGAATTACAGGGCCTTGGTGAAAAACTGTTTTTT	CASSELQGLGEKLFF
TRBV19	NA	TRBJ1-6	NA	TGTGCCAGTAGTATTGGTAAAGGGAACCAAAATTCACCCCTCCACTTT	CASSIGKGNQNSPLHF
TRBV19	NA	TRBJ2-7	NA	TGTGCCAGTAGTCCCCCCCCGATAAATTACGAGCAGTACTTC	CASSPPPINYEQYF
TRBV6-1	TRBD1	TRBJ1-6	NA	TGTGCCAGCACCCGACAGGGGAATTCACCCCTCCACTTT	CASTRQGNSPLHF
TRBV5-6	TRBD1	TRBJ2-5	NA	TGTGCCAGCAGCTCGGGACAGAGAACCCCCCGGGAGACCCAGTACTTC	CASSSGQRTPRETQYF